Presented here are 25 T cell receptor beta chains from one specimen sequenced in a study of technical replicates of blood from a few donors. Profiled with immunoSEQ multiplex PCR; TCRdb holds only in-frame clones, not every one. The sample holds approximately 73,000 clones, over 90% seen once. Sequencing was done on a sample of T cells isolated from PBMCs. Every receptor here comes from a human donor in good health.

The V call is TRBV15, the J call TRBJ2-2, with 7 bases that match TRBD1. After removal of 6 bases from V and 4 bases from J, the junction contained 2 bases not matched to a gene. The CDR3 is 13 residues long. Germline V gene lookup returns CDR1 LNHNV and CDR2 YYDKDF (reference sequence). The CDR3 DNA reads TGTGCCACCAGGGCAGGGGGCACCGGGGAGCTGTTTTTT. Protein product: CATRAGGTGELFF.

This chain links TRBV19 with TRBJ1-2; D is undetermined. This CDR3 is built from 15 residues. Germline CDR1 is LNHDA and CDR2 is SQIVND (reference sequence). V shed 7 bases and J shed 4 bases, with 19 bases lying between them. The CDR3 DNA is TGTGCCAGTATTCCCTCCGGGAGAGAGGGCTATGGCTACACCTTC. It is translated as CASIPSGREGYGYTF.

J is TRBJ1-2 and V is TRBV6-5; 7 bases align to TRBD1. Losses at the gene ends were 0 bases for V and 2 bases for J; bases not matched to a gene: 6. Germline CDR1 and CDR2: MNHEY and SVGAGI. The CDR3 runs to 16 residues. CDR3 sequence (DNA): TGTGCCAGCAGTTACTCTGGCAGGGGGAGGAACTATGGCTACACCTTC. This codes for CASSYSGRGRNYGYTF.

The chain joins TRBV6-5 to TRBJ2-2; 7 bases fit TRBD1. The trim removed 10 bases at V and 1 base at J, leaving 9 bases unmatched. The germline V gene has CDR1 MNHEY and CDR2 SVGAGI. The CDR3 totals 15 residues. CDR3 in amino acids: CAIKTGTENTGELFF. The DNA for the CDR3 is TGTGCCATCAAAACCGGGACAGAGAACACCGGGGAGCTGTTTTTT.

This rearrangement joins TRBV9 to TRBJ2-2; 9 positions match TRBD1. The CDR3 extends over 16 amino acids. V shed 0 bases, J shed 5 bases, and the junction held 5 bases outside the gene matches. Germline V gene lookup returns CDR1 SGDLS and CDR2 YYNGEE. Here the CDR3 DNA reads TGTGCCAGCAGCGTAGATTGGGGACAGGGTACCGGGGAGCTGTTTTTT. Its protein is CASSVDWGQGTGELFF.

J is TRBJ1-1 and V is TRBV6-5; a possible D gene is TRBD1 (6 bases). The germline V and J ends were trimmed by 2 bases and 1 base, with 8 bases remaining between them. CDR3 length: 14 residues. CDR1 and CDR2 from the germline V gene are MNHEY and SVGAGI. The CDR3 here is CASSYGRGNTEAFF. CDR3 bases: TGTGCCAGCAGTTACGGCAGGGGGAACACTGAAGCTTTCTTT.

This chain links TRBV15 with TRBJ1-4; D uncertain. Trimming took 0 bases from V and 4 from J, leaving 12 bases between them. Germline-derived CDR1 and CDR2 are LNHNV and YYDKDF (reference sequence). CDR3 size: 16 residues. DNA of the CDR3: TGTGCCACCAGCAGAGATCGAGGAGAAGATAATGAAAAACTGTTTTTT. Protein sequence: CATSRDRGEDNEKLFF.

V and J are TRBV20-1 and TRBJ2-7; D is unresolved. Per the germline V gene, CDR1 is DFQATT and CDR2 is SNEGSKA (reference sequence). This CDR3 is built from 11 residues. V was clipped by 3 bases and J by 6 bases, with 9 bases between them. Here the CDR3 DNA reads TGCAGTGCTAGTCTCGGGTCCGAGCAGTACTTC. Encoded protein: CSASLGSEQYF.

This clone was recorded once. The V call is TRBV28, the J call TRBJ1-4; D gene ambiguous. Trimming stripped 5 bases from V and 8 bases from J, with 6 bases between. Germline CDR1 and CDR2: MDHEN and SYDVKM. The CDR3 has 11 amino acids. The CDR3 loop is CASSRQEKLFF. DNA for the CDR3: TGTGCCAGCAGTCGCCAGGAAAAACTGTTTTTT. The full variable domain, its missing parts supplied by reference TRBV28 and TRBJ1-4, is DVKVTQSSRYLVKRTGEKVFLECVQDMDHENMFWYRQDPGLGLRLIYFSYDVKMKEKGDIPEGYSVSREKKERFSLILESASTNQTSMYLCASSRQEKLFFGSGTQLSVL.

About this clone: The identical CDR3 is also encoded by other nucleotide sequences in the sample. This chain joins TRBV6-5 and TRBJ2-1; D is undetermined. This CDR3 has 11 residues. Trimming cost V 0 bases and J 10 bases, with 4 bases left between them. Germline V CDR1 and CDR2: MNHEY, SVGAGI. The CDR3 DNA reads TGTGCCAGCAGTTACTCCAGGGAGCAGTTCTTC. This encodes CASSYSREQFF.

This clone was observed once. V is TRBV19 and J is TRBJ1-1; D is possibly TRBD1 (6 bases). Germline CDR1 is LNHDA and CDR2 is SQIVND (reference sequence). The germline V and J ends were trimmed by 9 bases and 0 bases, with 17 bases remaining between them. The CDR3 is 15 residues long. The CDR3 bases are TGTGCCAGGTCACCAGGGGAATGGGTGAACACTGAAGCTTTCTTT. Protein product: CARSPGEWVNTEAFF. Supplemented by reference TRBV19 and TRBJ1-1, the full variable domain reads DGGITQSPKYLFRKEGQNVTLSCEQNLNHDAMYWYRQDPGQGLRLIYYSQIVNDFQKGDIAEGYSVSREKKESFPLTVTSAQKNPTAFYLCARSPGEWVNTEAFFGQGTRLTVV.

In this sample, this clone turned up a few times. The chain uses TRBV19 and TRBJ1-1; 8 bases align to TRBD1. This CDR3 region has 13 residues. With 4 bases clipped from V and 6 bases from J, the junction kept 4 bases outside the gene matches. Looked up from germline, CDR1 is LNHDA and CDR2 is SQIVND (reference sequence). The DNA for the CDR3 is TGTGCCAGTAGTAGACAGGGGTTAGCTGAAGCTTTCTTT. This encodes CASSRQGLAEAFF.

The chain joins TRBV6-6 to TRBJ2-3; 11 bases match TRBD2. There are 15 residues in the CDR3. Trimming at V came to 6 bases and at J to 4 bases, leaving 6 bases not matched to a gene. Germline V gene lookup returns CDR1 MNHNY and CDR2 SVGAGI (reference sequence). The CDR3 reads CASRKTSGIADTQYF. The DNA of the CDR3 is TGTGCCAGCAGAAAGACTAGCGGGATAGCAGATACGCAGTATTTT.

The CDR3 DNA follows: TGTGCCAGCAGCTTAAAACAATTCGAGACCCAGTACTTC. Its protein is CASSLKQFETQYF. The chain links TRBV7-3 to TRBJ2-5; D gene uncertain. Trimming removed 1 base at V and 5 bases at J, with 8 bases between. This CDR3 spans 13 amino acids. Germline lookup yields CDR1 SGHTA and CDR2 FQGTGA.

This clone was detected a few times. The chain has TRBV10-1 and TRBJ2-1; a weak D match, TRBD2 (5 bases). Germline CDR1 and CDR2: WNHNN and SYGVQD (reference sequence). V was pared by 4 bases and J by 12 bases, with 13 bases between. CDR3 size: 12 residues. The CDR3 spells CASSVGAVGQFF. The CDR3 DNA sequence: TGCGCCAGCAGTGTTGGAGCGGTTGGGCAGTTCTTC.

This clone was observed a handful of times. V gene TRBV4-1 combines with J gene TRBJ1-1; weak D call: TRBD1 (6 bases). V shed 5 bases and J shed 2 bases, with 15 bases lying between them. The CDR3 contains 15 residues. The germline CDR1 and CDR2 sequences are MGHRA and YSYEKL. Here the CDR3 DNA reads TGCGCCAGCAGCATAGTTGACAGGTTTAACACTGAAGCTTTCTTT. Protein: CASSIVDRFNTEAFF.

V usage is TRBV7-9 and J usage is TRBJ2-3, with 7 positions matching TRBD1. Germline V lookup: CDR1 SEHNR, CDR2 FQNEAQ (reference sequence). The trim removed 7 bases at V and 1 base at J, leaving 11 bases unmatched. The CDR3 extends over 16 amino acids. This CDR3 is CASNSRTGTGTDTQYF. The CDR3 DNA follows: TGTGCCAGCAACTCTCGAACCGGGACAGGCACAGATACGCAGTATTTT.

The table lists this clone with a count of one. The chain couples TRBV10-3 to TRBJ1-3, with 7 bases identical to TRBD1. The germline V gene has CDR1 ENHRY and CDR2 SYGVKD. The CDR3 runs to 16 residues. V shed 2 bases and J 5 bases; nucleotides not matched to a gene: 9. The CDR3 sequence: CAISEGVQGDRNTIYF. The CDR3, as DNA: TGTGCCATCAGTGAGGGAGTTCAGGGGGATAGAAACACCATATATTTT.

The chain has TRBV5-1 and TRBJ2-7, with 8 bases that match TRBD2. Germline CDR1 SGHRS, CDR2 YFSETQ. This CDR3 comprises 16 residues. Trimming removed 0 bases from V and 0 bases from J; junction bases left unmatched: 5. This CDR3 is CASSLGSGSISYEQYF. The DNA of the CDR3 is TGCGCCAGCAGCTTGGGGAGCGGGAGTATCTCCTACGAGCAGTACTTC.

CDR3 sequence: CASRSPQGAGGYTF. In nucleotides, the CDR3 is TGTGCCAGCAGGTCCCCCCAGGGGGCTGGTGGCTACACCTTC. The chain combines TRBV28 with TRBJ1-2; 8 bases line up with TRBD1. Germline-derived CDR1 and CDR2 are MDHEN and SYDVKM. V shed 6 bases and J 7 bases; nucleotides not matched to a gene: 10. The CDR3 sequence is 14 residues long.

The rearrangement joins TRBV5-1 to TRBJ2-3, with 12 bases matching TRBD2. CDR3 length: 17 residues. Germline values: CDR1 SGHRS, CDR2 YFSETQ. The V gene end was trimmed by 3 bases and the J gene end by 4 bases; junction bases not matched to a gene: 9. The CDR3, as DNA: TGCGCCAGCAGCTCCCAGTGGACTAGCGGGACCGCAGATACGCAGTATTTT. Encoded protein: CASSSQWTSGTADTQYF.

This rearrangement joins TRBV27 to TRBJ2-1; D not resolved. The CDR3 spans 15 residues. V was trimmed by 0 bases and J by 0 bases, leaving 6 bases between them. Germline lookup yields CDR1 MNHEY and CDR2 SMNVEV (reference sequence). Here the CDR3 reads CASSLSVSSYNEQFF. The CDR3 coding sequence is TGTGCCAGCAGTTTATCGGTTAGCTCCTACAATGAGCAGTTCTTC.

This chain joins TRBV18 and TRBJ1-5; D is unresolved. The germline gives CDR1 KGHSH, CDR2 LQKENI. The CDR3 totals 13 residues. V lost 4 bases and J 10 bases, leaving 14 bases between the germline ends. This CDR3 reads CASSLGEEGPQHF. The CDR3 DNA reads TGTGCCAGCTCACTGGGCGAGGAGGGACCCCAGCATTTT. Full variable domain (remainder filled in from reference TRBV18 and TRBJ1-5): NAGVMQNPRHLVRRRGQEARLRCSPMKGHSHVYWYRQLPEEGLKFMVYLQKENIIDESGMPKERFSAEFPKEGPSILRIQQVVRGDSAAYFCASSLGEEGPQHFGDGTRLSIL.

CDR3 sequence: CAWSVHRETGYTF. The CDR3 nucleotides read TGTGCCTGGAGTGTACACAGGGAAACTGGCTACACCTTC. The chain couples TRBV30 to TRBJ1-2; D may be TRBD1 (6 bases). This CDR3 comprises 13 residues. Germline assignment: CDR1 GTSNPN and CDR2 SVGIG (reference sequence). V was clipped by 0 bases and J by 7 bases, with 12 bases between them.

This clone showed up just once. The rearrangement links TRBV6-1 to TRBJ2-1; D possibly corresponds to TRBD2 (7 bases). CDR3 size: 15 residues. Germline CDR1 reads MNHNS; CDR2 reads SASEGT. Trimming pared 1 base from V and 8 bases from J, leaving 15 bases between. Written as DNA, the CDR3 is TGTGCCAGCAGTGAAGGGTCGGGGGGCCAGGATGAGCAGTTCTTC. Protein: CASSEGSGGQDEQFF.